This T cell receptor (beta chain) came from a study of T cell responses to AZD1222 COVID-19 vaccine. The repertoire was sequenced with immunoSEQ multiplex PCR; TCRdb's copy has only in-frame clones and lacks some. The sample lists 90,000 to 110,000 clones, 87% seen once, with roughly 5.2% in the top ten. A note on this clone: No antigen is known for it.

Germline V gene lookup returns CDR1 SGHDT and CDR2 YYEEEE. CDR3 length: 15 residues. The germline V and J ends were trimmed by 2 bases and 1 base, with 10 bases remaining between them. General observations from the study: Rises in breadth and depth of Spike-specific TCRs came after two AZD1222 doses. The donor cohort was predominantly white British with a female majority, and clonal diversity may have been underestimated. As reported, nearly half of all spike-specific TCRs target variant regions that are unmutated.

The sample here was peripheral blood, taken on day 0 of AZD1222 vaccination. The sequence derives from an adult in good health. V gene TRBV5-6 combines with J gene TRBJ2-4, with D hard to call. CDR3 protein: CASSFGLAAKNIQYF. The CDR3 DNA sequence: TGTGCCAGCAGCTTTGGTTTGGCTGCCAAAAACATTCAGTACTTC.